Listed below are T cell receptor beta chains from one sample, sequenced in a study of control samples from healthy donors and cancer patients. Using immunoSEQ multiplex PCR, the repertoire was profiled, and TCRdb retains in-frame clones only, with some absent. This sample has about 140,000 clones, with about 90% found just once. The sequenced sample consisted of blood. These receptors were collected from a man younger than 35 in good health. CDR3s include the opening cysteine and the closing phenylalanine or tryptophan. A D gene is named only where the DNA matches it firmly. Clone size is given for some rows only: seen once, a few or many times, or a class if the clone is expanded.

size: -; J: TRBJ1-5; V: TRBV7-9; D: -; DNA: TGTGCCAGCAGCCCGGCGGGGAATCAGCCCCAGCATTTT; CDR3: CASSPAGNQPQHF
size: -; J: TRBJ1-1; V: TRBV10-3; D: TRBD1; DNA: TGTGCCATCAGTGACCATACAGGGGGAAGTACTGAAGCTTTCTTT; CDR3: CAISDHTGGSTEAFF
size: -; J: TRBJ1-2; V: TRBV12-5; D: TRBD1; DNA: TGTGCTAGTGGTTTAAGCGCAGGGGGAGACTATGGCTACACCTTC; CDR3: CASGLSAGGDYGYTF
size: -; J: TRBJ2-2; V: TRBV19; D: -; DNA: TGTGCCAGTAGTGTGCAGGGTGGCACCGGGGAGCTGTTTTTT; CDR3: CASSVQGGTGELFF
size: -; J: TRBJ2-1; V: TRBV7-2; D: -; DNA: TGTGCCACGGGGTCCCCGCAGTTCTTC; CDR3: CATGSPQFF
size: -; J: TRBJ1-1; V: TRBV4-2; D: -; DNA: TGTGCCAGCAGCCGGAGGGACACTAACACTGAAGCTTTCTTT; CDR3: CASSRRDTNTEAFF
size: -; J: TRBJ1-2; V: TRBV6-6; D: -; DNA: TGTGCCAGCAGACGCGACACCCAAGCCGTCGCGGGCTACACCTTC; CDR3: CASRRDTQAVAGYTF
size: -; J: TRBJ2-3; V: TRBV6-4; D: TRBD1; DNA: TGTGCCAGCAGTCCTTTGAGGGGGCAGGGGACAGATACGCAGTATTTT; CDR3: CASSPLRGQGTDTQYF
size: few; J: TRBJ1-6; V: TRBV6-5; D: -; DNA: TGTGCCACCTGTCCCCAACATTCCTATAATTCACCCCTCCACTTT; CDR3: CATCPQHSYNSPLHF
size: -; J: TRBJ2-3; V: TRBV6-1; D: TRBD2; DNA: TGTGCCAGCAGTGAAAGGACTAGATTAAGCACAGATACGCAGTATTTT; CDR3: CASSERTRLSTDTQYF
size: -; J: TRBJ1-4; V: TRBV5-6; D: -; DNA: TGTGCCAGCAGCTTACAGGGAACGGATGAAAAACTGTTTTTT; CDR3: CASSLQGTDEKLFF
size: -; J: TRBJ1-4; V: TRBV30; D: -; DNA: TGTGCCTGGAGTGCGCCGGACCGCACTAATGAAAAACTGTTTTTT; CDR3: CAWSAPDRTNEKLFF
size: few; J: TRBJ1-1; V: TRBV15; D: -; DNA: TGTGCCACCAGTCGGGGTGTGGACACTGAAGCTTTCTTT; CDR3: CATSRGVDTEAFF
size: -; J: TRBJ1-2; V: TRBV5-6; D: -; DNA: TGTGCCAGCAGCCCTGGACAGAACTATGGCTACACCTTC; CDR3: CASSPGQNYGYTF
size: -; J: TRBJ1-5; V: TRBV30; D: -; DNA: TGTGCCTGGAGCGCTAGAAGGAGGGCAGGGGCACCCTTTTACCCTTCTAGCAATCAGCCCCAGCATTTT; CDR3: CAWSARRRAGAPFYPSSNQPQHF
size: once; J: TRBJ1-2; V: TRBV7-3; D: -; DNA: TGTGCCAGCAGCTCTATGACAGGTGTGGGCTACACCTTC; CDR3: CASSSMTGVGYTF
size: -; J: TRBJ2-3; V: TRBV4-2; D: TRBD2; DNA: TGTGCCAGCAGTAGCGGGGGGGCAGATACGCAGTATTTT; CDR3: CASSSGGADTQYF
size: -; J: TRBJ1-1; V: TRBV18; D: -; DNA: TGTGCCAGCTCACCATTCGTAGGGGTTATGAACACTGAAGCTTTCTTT; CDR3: CASSPFVGVMNTEAFF
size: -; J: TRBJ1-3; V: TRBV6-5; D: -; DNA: TGTGCCAGCCGCTTTCGGCACACCATATATTTT; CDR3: CASRFRHTIYF
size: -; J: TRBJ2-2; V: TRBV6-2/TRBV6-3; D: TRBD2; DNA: TGTGCCAGCAGTCCCCCGGGACTAGCGGGGTCCACCGGGGAGCTGTTTTTT; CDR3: CASSPPGLAGSTGELFF
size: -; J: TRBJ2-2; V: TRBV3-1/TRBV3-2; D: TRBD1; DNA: TGTGCCAGCAACCGGGACAGGGGAGGAGGCACCGGGGAGCTGTTTTTT; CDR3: CASNRDRGGGTGELFF
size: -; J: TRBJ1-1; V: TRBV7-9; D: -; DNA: TGTGCCAGCAGCTTAGAGGGCAGTAGGGCTTTCTTT; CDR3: CASSLEGSRAFF
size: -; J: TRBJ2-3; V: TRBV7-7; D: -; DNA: TGTGCCAGCAGCCCAGGGCGGGCCAGCACAGATACGCAGTATTTT; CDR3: CASSPGRASTDTQYF
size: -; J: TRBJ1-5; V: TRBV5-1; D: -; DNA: TGCGCCAGCAGCTTGGGGGGTTTCAATCAGCCCCAGCATTTT; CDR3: CASSLGGFNQPQHF
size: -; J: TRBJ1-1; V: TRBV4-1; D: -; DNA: TGCGCCAGCAGGCCATCCCCCTCAGGACAGGCTTTCTTT; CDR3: CASRPSPSGQAFF
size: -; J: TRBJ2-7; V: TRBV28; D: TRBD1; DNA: TGTGCCAGCAGGGAGACAGGGGTTGGGTCCTACGAGCAGTACTTC; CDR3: CASRETGVGSYEQYF
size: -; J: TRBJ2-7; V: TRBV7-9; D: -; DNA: TGTGCCAGCAGCTTCTCGGGTGAGCAGTACTTC; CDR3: CASSFSGEQYF
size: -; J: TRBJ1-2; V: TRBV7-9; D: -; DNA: TGTGCCAGCAGCGGGGTACCTAACTATGGCTACACCTTC; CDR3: CASSGVPNYGYTF
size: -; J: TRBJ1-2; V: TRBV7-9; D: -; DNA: TGTGCCAGCAGCCCCGCAGTGGCACAGGCCTATGGCTACACCTTC; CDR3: CASSPAVAQAYGYTF
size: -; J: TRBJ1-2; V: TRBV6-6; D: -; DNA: TGTGCCAGCAGTTCCCTTGACAGTGGGGGCTACACCTTC; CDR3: CASSSLDSGGYTF
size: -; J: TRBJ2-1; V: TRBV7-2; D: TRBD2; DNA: TGTGCCAGCAGCCGGGGGGTTTACAATGAGCAGTTCTTC; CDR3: CASSRGVYNEQFF
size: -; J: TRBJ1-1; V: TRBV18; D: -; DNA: TGTGCCAGCTCACCGGAGCACCCGAGCACTGAAGCTTTCTTT; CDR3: CASSPEHPSTEAFF
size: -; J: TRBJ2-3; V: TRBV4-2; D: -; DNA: TGTGCCAGCAGCCAAGATACGCCTAGCGGCACAGATACGCAGTATTTT; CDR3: CASSQDTPSGTDTQYF
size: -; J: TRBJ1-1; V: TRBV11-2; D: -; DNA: TGTGCCAGCAGCTGGCCGGAGAACACTGAAGCTTTCTTT; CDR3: CASSWPENTEAFF
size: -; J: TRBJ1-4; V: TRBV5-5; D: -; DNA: TGTGCCAGCAGCTTGGATTGGGGGTATAATGAAAAACTGTTTTTT; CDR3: CASSLDWGYNEKLFF
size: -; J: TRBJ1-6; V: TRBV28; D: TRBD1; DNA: TGTGCCAGCAGTTTCACGGGGCTGTCCCCGGGACAGGGGAACTCCTATAATTCACCCCTCCACTTT; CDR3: CASSFTGLSPGQGNSYNSPLHF
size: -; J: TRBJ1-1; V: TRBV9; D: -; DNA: TGTGCCAGCAGTCAGGGACCCGAACCTGAAGCTTTCTTT; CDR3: CASSQGPEPEAFF
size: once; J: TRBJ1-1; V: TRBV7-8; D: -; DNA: TGTGCCAGCAGCTTAGTTGGGGGAAGGGGCACTGAAGCTTTCTTT; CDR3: CASSLVGGRGTEAFF
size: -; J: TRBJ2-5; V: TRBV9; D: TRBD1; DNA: TGTGCCAGCAGTACAGGGGGCCAAGAGACCCAGTACTTC; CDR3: CASSTGGQETQYF
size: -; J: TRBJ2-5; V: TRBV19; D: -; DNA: TGTGCCAGTAGTATAGGGACAGTGAAAGAGACCCAGTACTTC; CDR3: CASSIGTVKETQYF
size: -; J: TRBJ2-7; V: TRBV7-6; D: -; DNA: TGTGCCAGCAGCCTTCCCGGGACTGCTCTCGCCGAGCAGTACTTC; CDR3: CASSLPGTALAEQYF
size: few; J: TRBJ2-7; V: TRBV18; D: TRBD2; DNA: TGTGCCAGCTCCCTAGCGGGGGGCAACTACGAGCAGTACTTC; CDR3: CASSLAGGNYEQYF
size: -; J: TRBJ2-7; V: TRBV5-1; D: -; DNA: TGCGCCAGCAGCTTGGGTGGGACACGGGGCGAGCAGTACTTC; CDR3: CASSLGGTRGEQYF